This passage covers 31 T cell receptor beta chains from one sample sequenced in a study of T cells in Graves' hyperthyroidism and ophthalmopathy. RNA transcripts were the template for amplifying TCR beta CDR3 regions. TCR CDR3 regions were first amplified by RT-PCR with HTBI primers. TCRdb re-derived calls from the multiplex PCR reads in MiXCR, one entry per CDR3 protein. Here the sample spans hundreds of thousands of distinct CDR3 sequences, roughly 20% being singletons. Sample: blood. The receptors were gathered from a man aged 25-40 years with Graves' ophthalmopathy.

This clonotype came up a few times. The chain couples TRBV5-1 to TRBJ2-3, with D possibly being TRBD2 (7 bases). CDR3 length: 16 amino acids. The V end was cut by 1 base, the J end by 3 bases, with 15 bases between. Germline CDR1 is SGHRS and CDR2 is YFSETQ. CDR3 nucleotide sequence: TGCGCCAGCAGCTTGTCCCTCGGGGGGCGGACAGATACGCAGTATTTT. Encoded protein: CASSLSLGGRTDTQYF.

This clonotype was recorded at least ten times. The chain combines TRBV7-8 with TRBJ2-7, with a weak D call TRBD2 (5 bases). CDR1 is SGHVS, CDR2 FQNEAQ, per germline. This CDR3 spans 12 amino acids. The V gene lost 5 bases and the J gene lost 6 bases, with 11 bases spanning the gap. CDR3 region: CASSQPRGEQYF. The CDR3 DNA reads TGTGCCAGCAGCCAGCCCCGGGGCGAGCAGTACTTC. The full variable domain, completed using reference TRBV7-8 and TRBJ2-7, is GAGVSQSPRYKVAKRGQDVALRCDPISGHVSLFWYQQALGQGPEFLTYFQNEAQLDKSGLPSDRFFAERPEGSVSTLKIQRTQQEDSAVYLCASSQPRGEQYFGPGTRLTVT.

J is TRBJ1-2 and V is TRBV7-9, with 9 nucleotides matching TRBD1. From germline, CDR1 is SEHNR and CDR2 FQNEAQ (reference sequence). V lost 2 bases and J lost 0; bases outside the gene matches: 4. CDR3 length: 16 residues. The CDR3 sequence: CASSLSGQGTNYGYTF. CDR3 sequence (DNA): TGTGCCAGCAGCTTATCTGGACAGGGGACTAACTATGGCTACACCTTC.

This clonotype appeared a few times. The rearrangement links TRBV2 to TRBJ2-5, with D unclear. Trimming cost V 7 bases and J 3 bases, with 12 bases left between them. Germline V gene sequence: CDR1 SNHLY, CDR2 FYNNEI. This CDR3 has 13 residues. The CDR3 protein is CASTEALKETQYF. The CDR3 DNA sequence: TGTGCCAGCACCGAAGCGTTAAAAGAGACCCAGTACTTC.

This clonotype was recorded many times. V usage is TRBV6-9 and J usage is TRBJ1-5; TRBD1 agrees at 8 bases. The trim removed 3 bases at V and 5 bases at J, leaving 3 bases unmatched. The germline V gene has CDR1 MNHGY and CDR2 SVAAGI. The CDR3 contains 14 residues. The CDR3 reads CASSYQQGDQPQHF. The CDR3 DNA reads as TGTGCCAGCAGTTACCAACAGGGGGATCAGCCCCAGCATTTT.

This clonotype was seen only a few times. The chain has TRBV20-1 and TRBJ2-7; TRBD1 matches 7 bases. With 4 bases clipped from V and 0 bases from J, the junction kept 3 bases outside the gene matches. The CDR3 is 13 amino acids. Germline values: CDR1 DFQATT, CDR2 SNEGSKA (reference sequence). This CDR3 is CSAIGTASYEQYF. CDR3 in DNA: TGCAGTGCTATCGGGACAGCCTCCTACGAGCAGTACTTC.

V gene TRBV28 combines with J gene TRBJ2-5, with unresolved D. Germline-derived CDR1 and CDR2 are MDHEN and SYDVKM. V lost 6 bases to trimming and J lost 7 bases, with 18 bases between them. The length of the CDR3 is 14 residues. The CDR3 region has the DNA TGTGCCAGCAGCTCTTTCGGACCCCCTGTGACCCAGTACTTC. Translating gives CASSSFGPPVTQYF.

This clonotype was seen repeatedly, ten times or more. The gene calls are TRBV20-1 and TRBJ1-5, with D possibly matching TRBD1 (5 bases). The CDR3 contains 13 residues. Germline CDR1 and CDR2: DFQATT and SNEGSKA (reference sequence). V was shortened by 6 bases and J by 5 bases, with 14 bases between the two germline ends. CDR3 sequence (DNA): TGCAGTGCGAAGGGAGGGACGGATCAGCCCCAGCATTTT. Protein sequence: CSAKGGTDQPQHF.

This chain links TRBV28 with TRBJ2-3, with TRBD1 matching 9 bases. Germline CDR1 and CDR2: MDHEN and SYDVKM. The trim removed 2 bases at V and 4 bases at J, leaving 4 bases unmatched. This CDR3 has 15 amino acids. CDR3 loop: CASSLTGGEADTQYF. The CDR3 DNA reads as TGTGCCAGCAGTTTAACAGGGGGCGAGGCAGATACGCAGTATTTT.

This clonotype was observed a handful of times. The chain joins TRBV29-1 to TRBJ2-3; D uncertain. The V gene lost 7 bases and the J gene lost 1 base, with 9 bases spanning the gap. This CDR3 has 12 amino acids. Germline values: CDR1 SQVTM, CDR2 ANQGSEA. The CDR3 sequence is CSECRGTDTQYF. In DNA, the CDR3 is TGCAGCGAGTGTAGGGGCACAGATACGCAGTATTTT.

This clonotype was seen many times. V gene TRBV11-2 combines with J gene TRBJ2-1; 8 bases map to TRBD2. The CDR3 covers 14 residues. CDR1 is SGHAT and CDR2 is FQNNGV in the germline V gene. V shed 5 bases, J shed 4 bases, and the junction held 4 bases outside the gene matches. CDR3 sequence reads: CASSMTSVYNEQFF. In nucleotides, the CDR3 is TGTGCCAGCAGCATGACTAGCGTTTACAATGAGCAGTTCTTC.

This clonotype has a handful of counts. This CDR3 reads CSALQVNQPQHF. Written as DNA, the CDR3 is TGCAGTGCCCTACAGGTTAATCAGCCCCAGCATTTT. The chain has TRBV20-1 and TRBJ1-5; D may be TRBD1 (5 bases). Germline CDR1 reads DFQATT; CDR2 reads SNEGSKA (reference sequence). V lost 6 bases and J 4 bases, leaving 10 bases between the germline ends. There are 12 residues in the CDR3.

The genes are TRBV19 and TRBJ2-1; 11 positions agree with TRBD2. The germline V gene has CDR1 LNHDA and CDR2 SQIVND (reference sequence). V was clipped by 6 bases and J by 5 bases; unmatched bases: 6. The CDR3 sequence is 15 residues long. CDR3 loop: CASRDRLAGHNEQFF. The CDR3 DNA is TGTGCCAGTAGAGATAGACTAGCGGGACACAATGAGCAGTTCTTC.

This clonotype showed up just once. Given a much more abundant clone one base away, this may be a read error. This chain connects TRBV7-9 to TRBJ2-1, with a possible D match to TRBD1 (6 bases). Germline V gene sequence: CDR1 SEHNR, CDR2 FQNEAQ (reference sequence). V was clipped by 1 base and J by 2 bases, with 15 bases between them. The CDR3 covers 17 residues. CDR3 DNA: TGTGCCAGCAGCTTAGGCTGGACAGTGGCGACCTACAATGAGCAGTTCTTC. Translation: CASSLGWTVATYNEQFF.

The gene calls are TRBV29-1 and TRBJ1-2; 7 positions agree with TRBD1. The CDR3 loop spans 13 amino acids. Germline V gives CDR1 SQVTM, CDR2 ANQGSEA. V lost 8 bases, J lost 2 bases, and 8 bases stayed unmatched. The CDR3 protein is CSTRQGQNYGYTF. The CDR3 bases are TGCAGCACTAGACAGGGACAGAACTATGGCTACACCTTC.

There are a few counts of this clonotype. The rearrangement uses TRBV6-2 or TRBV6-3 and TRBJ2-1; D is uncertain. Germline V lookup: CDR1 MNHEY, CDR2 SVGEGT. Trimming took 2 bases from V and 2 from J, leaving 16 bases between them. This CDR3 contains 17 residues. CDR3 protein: CASSYPIANAPYNEQFF. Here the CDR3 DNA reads TGTGCCAGCAGTTACCCCATCGCTAACGCCCCCTACAATGAGCAGTTCTTC.

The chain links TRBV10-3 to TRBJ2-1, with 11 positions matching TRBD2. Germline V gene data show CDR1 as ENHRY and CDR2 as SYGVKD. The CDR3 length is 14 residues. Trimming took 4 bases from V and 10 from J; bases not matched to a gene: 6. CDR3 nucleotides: TGTGCCATCAGTGGTAGCGGGAGGGCCTTAGAGCAGTTCTTC. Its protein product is CAISGSGRALEQFF.

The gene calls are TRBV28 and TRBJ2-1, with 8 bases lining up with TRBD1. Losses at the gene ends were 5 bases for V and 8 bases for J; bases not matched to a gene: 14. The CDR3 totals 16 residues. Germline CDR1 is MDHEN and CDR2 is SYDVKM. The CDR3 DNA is TGTGCCAGCAGTCCGGGGGTGACAGGGGTTTGGGATGAGCAGTTCTTC. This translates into CASSPGVTGVWDEQFF.

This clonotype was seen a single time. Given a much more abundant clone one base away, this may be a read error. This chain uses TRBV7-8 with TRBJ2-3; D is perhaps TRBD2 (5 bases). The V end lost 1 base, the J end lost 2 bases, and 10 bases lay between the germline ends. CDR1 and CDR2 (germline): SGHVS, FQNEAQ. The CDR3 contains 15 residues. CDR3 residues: CASSLVGLATDTQYF. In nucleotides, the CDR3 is TGTGCCAGCAGCTTAGTAGGGCTAGCCACAGATACGCAGTATTTT.

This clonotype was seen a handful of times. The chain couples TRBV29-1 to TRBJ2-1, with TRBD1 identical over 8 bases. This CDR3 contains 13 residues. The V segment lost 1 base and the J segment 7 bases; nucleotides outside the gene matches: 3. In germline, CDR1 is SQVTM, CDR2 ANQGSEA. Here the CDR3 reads CSVEGGQVNEQFF. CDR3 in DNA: TGCAGCGTTGAAGGGGGACAGGTTAATGAGCAGTTCTTC.

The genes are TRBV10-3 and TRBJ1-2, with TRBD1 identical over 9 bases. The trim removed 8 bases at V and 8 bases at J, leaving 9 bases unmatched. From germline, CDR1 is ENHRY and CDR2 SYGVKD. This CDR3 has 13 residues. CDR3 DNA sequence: TGTGCCATCGGTAACAGGGGGCGCGCGGGCTACACCTTC. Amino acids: CAIGNRGRAGYTF.

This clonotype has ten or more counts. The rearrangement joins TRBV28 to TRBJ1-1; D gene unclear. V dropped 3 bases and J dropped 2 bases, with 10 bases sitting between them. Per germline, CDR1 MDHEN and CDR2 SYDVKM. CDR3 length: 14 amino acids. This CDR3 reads CASSFPTANTEAFF. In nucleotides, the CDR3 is TGTGCCAGCAGTTTCCCCACGGCTAACACTGAAGCTTTCTTT.

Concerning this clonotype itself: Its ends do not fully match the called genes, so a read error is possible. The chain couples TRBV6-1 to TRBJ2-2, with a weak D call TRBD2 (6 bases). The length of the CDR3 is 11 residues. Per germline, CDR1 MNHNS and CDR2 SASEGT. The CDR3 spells CASREAGGLFF. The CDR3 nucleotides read TGTGCCAGCAGGGAGGCCGGGGGGCTGTTTTTT.

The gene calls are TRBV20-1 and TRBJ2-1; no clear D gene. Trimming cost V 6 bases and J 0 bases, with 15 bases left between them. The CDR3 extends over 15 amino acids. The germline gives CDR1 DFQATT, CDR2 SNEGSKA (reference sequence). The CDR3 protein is CSAAFQSSSYNEQFF. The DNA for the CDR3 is TGCAGTGCCGCCTTTCAATCAAGCTCCTACAATGAGCAGTTCTTC.

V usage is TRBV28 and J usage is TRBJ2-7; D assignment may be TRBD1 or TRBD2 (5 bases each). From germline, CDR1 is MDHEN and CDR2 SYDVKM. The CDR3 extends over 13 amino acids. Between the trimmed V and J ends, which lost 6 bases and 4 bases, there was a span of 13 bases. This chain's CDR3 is CASRPGASYEQYF. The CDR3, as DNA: TGTGCCAGCAGACCCGGGGCATCATACGAGCAGTACTTC.

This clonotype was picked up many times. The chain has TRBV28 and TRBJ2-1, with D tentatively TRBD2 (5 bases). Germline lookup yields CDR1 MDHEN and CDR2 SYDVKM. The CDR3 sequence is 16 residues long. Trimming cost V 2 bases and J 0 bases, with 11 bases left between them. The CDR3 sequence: CASSLLRGTSYNEQFF. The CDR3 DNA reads TGTGCCAGCAGTTTACTCCGGGGTACCTCCTACAATGAGCAGTTCTTC.

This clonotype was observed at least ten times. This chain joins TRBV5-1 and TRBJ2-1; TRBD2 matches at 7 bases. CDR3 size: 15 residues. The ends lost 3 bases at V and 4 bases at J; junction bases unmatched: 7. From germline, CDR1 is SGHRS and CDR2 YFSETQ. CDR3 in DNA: TGCGCCAGCAGCTCGGCGGGGACTAATTACAATGAGCAGTTCTTC. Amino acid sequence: CASSSAGTNYNEQFF.

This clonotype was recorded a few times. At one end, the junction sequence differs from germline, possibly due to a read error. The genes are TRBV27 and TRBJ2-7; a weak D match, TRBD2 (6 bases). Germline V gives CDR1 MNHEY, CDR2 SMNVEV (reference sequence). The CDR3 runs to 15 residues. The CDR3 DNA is TGTGCCGGCAGCCGGGACTCCCGTGGGACCTACGAGCAGTACTTC. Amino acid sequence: CAGSRDSRGTYEQYF.

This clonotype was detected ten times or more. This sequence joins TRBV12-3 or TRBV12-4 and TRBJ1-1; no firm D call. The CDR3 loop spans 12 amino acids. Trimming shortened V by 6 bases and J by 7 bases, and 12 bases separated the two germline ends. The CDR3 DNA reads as TGTGCCAGCAGCTCGGTAGGCGTTGAAGCTTTCTTT. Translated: CASSSVGVEAFF.

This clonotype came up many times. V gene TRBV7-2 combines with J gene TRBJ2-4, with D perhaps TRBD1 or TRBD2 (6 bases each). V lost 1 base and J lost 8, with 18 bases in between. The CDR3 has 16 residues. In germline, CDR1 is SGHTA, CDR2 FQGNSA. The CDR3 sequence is CASSLGAGGRRDIQYF. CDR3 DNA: TGTGCCAGCAGCTTAGGTGCCGGGGGCCGACGGGACATTCAGTACTTC.

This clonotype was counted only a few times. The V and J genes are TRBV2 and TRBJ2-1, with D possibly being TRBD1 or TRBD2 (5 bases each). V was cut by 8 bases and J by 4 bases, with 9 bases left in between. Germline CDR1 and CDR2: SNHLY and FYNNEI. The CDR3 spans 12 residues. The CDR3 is CASGTEYNEQFF. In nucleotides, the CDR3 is TGTGCCAGCGGGACGGAGTACAATGAGCAGTTCTTC.